This T cell receptor (beta chain) stems from a study of blood T cell repertoires in COVID-19. Only in-frame clones appear in the TCRdb table, and some are missing; sequencing was by immunoSEQ multiplex PCR. This sample has tens of thousands of clones; about four fifths occur once, and the top ten carry around 14%. The origin of this receptor is a human donor in a cohort sampled during active COVID-19. The sequenced sample was peripheral blood.

DNA of the CDR3: TGTGCCAGTAGTGGCTCGTATAATTCACCCCTCCACTTT. Translating it yields CASSGSYNSPLHF. The chain joins TRBV19 to TRBJ1-6; D unresolved. The CDR3 covers 13 residues. Germline V gene sequence: CDR1 LNHDA, CDR2 SQIVND (reference sequence). With 5 bases removed from V and 4 bases from J, the gap between germline ends came to 6 bases.